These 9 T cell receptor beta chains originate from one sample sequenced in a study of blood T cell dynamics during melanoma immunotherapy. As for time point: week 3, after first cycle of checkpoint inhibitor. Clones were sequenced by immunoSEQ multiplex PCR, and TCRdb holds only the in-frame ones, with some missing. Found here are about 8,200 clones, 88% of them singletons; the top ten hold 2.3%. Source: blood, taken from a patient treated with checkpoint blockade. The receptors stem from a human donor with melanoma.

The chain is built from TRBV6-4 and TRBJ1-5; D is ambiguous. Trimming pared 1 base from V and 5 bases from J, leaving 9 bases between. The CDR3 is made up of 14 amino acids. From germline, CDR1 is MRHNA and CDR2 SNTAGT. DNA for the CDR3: TGTGCCAGCAGTGACTTCCCAGGCTATCAGCCCCAGCATTTT. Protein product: CASSDFPGYQPQHF.

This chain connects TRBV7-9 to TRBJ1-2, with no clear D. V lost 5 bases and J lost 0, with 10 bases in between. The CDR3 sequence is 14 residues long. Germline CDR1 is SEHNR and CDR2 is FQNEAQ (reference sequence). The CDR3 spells CASSPLGTNYGYTF. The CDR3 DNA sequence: TGTGCCAGCAGCCCTCTCGGCACTAACTATGGCTACACCTTC.

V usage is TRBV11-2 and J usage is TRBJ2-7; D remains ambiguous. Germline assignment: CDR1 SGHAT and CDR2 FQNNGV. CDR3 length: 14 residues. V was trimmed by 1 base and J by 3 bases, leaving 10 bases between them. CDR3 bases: TGTGCCAGCAGCTTAGGCCAGGTCTACTACGAGCAGTACTTC. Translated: CASSLGQVYYEQYF.

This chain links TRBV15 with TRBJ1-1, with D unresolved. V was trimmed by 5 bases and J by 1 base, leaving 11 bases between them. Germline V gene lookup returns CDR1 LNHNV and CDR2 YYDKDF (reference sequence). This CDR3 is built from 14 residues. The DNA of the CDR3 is TGTGCCACCAGCCCCCAAATGGAGAACACTGAAGCTTTCTTT. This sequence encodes CATSPQMENTEAFF.

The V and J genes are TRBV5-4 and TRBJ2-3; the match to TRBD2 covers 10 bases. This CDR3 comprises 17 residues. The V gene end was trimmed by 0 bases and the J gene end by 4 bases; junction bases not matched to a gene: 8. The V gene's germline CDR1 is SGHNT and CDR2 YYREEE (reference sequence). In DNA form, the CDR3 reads TGTGCCAGCAGCTTGGAACTAGCGGGGTGGGGCCCAGATACGCAGTATTTT. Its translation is CASSLELAGWGPDTQYF. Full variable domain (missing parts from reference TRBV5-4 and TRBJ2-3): ETGVTQSPTHLIKTRGQQVTLRCSSQSGHNTVSWYQQALGQGPQFIFQYYREEENGRGNFPPRFSGLQFPNYSSELNVNALELDDSALYLCASSLELAGWGPDTQYFGPGTRLTVL.

The CDR3 DNA is TGTGCCATCAGTGAGTCGAGGGACACCCGGCCGGACACTGAAGCTTTCTTT. It codes for CAISESRDTRPDTEAFF. The chain is built from TRBV10-3 and TRBJ1-1; a possible D gene is TRBD1 (6 bases). The V gene's germline CDR1 is ENHRY and CDR2 SYGVKD. This CDR3 region has 17 residues. V was clipped by 0 bases and J by 3 bases, with 17 bases between them.

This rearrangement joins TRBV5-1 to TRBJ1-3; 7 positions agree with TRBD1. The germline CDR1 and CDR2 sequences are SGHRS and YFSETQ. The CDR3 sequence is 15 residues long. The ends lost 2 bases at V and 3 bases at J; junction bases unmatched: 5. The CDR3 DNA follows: TGCGCCAGCAGCTTTGAGGGGGCGGGTGGAAACACCATATATTTT. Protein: CASSFEGAGGNTIYF.

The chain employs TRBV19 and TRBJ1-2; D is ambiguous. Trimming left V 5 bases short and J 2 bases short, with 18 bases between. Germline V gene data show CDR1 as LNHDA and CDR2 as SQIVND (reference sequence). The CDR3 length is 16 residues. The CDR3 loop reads CASSQFPPDGNYGYTF. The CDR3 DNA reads TGTGCCAGTAGTCAGTTCCCTCCGGACGGAAACTATGGCTACACCTTC.

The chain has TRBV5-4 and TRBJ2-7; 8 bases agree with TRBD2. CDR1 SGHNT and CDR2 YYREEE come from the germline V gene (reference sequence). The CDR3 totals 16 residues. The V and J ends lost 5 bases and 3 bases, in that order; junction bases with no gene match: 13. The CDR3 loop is CASSPIPTSANYEQYF. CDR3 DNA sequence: TGTGCCAGCAGTCCTATCCCGACTAGCGCGAACTACGAGCAGTACTTC.